This T cell receptor beta chain originates from a study of Ad26.COV2.S vaccination and SARS-CoV-2 variants. Study summary: Doses of Ad26.COV2.S were injected into muscle once or twice, 56 days apart.

The treatment: around 19 received Ad26.COV2.S at low or high dose, single or two shots; roughly five received placebo; per-sample allocation not given. Collection of samples fell on day 63 after the first vaccine or placebo injection. Adults aged 18-55 years in Boston included the donor. Concerning this clone: The target antigen is unknown.

Method: immunoSEQ multiplex PCR; TCRdb's copy keeps in-frame clones and lacks some. The repertoire has some 520,000 clones, roughly 85% of them found once; the top ten carry around 13%. Findings and caveats of the study: In TCR breadth and depth analyses, total T cell responses may have been underestimated. Ad26.COV2.S recipients had broader spike-specific TCRs (P = 0.0014).

V was clipped by 2 bases and J by 4 bases, with 14 bases between them. The CDR3 runs to 15 residues. The V gene's germline CDR1 is SGHTA and CDR2 FQGTGA. The gene calls are TRBV7-3 and TRBJ2-5; D is perhaps TRBD2 (8 bases). The source material was peripheral blood, sampled in a trial of Ad26.COV2.S vaccine versus placebo. The clonotype was recovered from a person between 18 and 59 years old who received the Ad26.COV2.S COVID-19 vaccine or a placebo. CDR3 residues: CASSLGTAGAETQYF. CDR3 nucleotide sequence: TGTGCCAGCAGCTTAGGGACAGCGGGAGCAGAGACCCAGTACTTC.